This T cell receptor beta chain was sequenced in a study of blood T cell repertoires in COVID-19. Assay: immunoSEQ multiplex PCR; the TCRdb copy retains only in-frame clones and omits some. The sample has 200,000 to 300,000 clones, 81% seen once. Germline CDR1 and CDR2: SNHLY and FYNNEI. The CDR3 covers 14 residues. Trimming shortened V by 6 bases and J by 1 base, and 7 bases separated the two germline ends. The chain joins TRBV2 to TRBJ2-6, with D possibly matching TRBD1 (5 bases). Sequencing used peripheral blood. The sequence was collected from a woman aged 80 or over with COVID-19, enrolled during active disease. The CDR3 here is CASRRQSGANVLTF. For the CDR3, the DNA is TGTGCCAGCAGGAGACAGTCTGGGGCCAACGTCCTGACTTTC.